Each of the 9 T cell receptor beta chains below was sequenced from the same sample in a study of blood T cell repertoires in COVID-19. The data were produced by immunoSEQ multiplex PCR, yet TCRdb's version contains in-frame clones alone and is incomplete. This table has 300,000 or so clones, over 75% appearing once. Sequences were obtained from PBMCs or T cells enriched from blood (not recorded which). Source of these receptors: a woman in her 30s who had recovered from COVID-19.

The V gene is TRBV6-4, the J gene TRBJ2-1, with 8 bases fitting TRBD2. CDR3 length: 15 amino acids. With V trimmed by 5 bases and J by 2 bases, 5 bases remained unmatched. From germline, CDR1 is MRHNA and CDR2 SNTAGT. The CDR3 sequence: CASSPGGPPYNEQFF. The CDR3 bases are TGTGCCAGCAGTCCGGGAGGGCCCCCCTACAATGAGCAGTTCTTC.

V is TRBV4-1 and J is TRBJ2-6, with 7 nucleotides matching TRBD2. The CDR3 length is 17 residues. Trimming took 6 bases from V and 1 from J; bases not matched to a gene: 9. Germline V gives CDR1 MGHRA, CDR2 YSYEKL. The CDR3 spells CASSPSGQPSGANVLTF. The CDR3 DNA follows: TGCGCCAGCAGTCCTAGCGGCCAGCCGTCTGGGGCCAACGTCCTGACTTTC.

This chain uses TRBV24-1 with TRBJ2-7; 8 positions match TRBD1. The ends lost 3 bases at V and 3 bases at J; junction bases unmatched: 0. Germline V CDR1 and CDR2: KGHDR, SFDVKD. This CDR3 is 13 amino acids long. The CDR3 nucleotides read TGTGCCACCAGTGATGACAGGGGCTACGAGCAGTACTTC. This translates into CATSDDRGYEQYF.

The J gene is TRBJ2-1, the V gene TRBV7-6, with D possibly TRBD2 on 6 matching bases. The V end lost 5 bases, the J end lost 5 bases, and 16 bases lay between the germline ends. The CDR3 length is 15 residues. Germline V gene sequence: CDR1 SGHVS, CDR2 FNYEAQ. The CDR3 sequence: CASSLTGAGNNEQFF. CDR3 nucleotides: TGTGCCAGCAGCCTAACTGGGGCGGGAAACAATGAGCAGTTCTTC.

This clone occurred once. The chain links TRBV7-2 to TRBJ1-2; D call uncertain. Germline V CDR1 and CDR2: SGHTA, FQGNSA. The CDR3 has 14 amino acids. V lost 5 bases, J lost 6 bases, and 16 bases lay in between. In DNA, the CDR3 is TGTGCCAGCAGCCCCTGGGGTGGAGGGAATGGCTACACCTTC. Residues: CASSPWGGGNGYTF. Looking up the rest from reference TRBV7-2 and TRBJ1-2 gives the full variable domain: GAGVSQSPSNKVTEKGKDVELRCDPISGHTALYWYRQSLGQGLEFLIYFQGNSAPDKSGLPSDRFSAERTGGSVSTLTIQRTQQEDSAVYLCASSPWGGGNGYTFGSGTRLTVV.

The chain joins TRBV7-2 to TRBJ2-3, with 10 bases aligning to TRBD2. V was pared by 3 bases and J by 2 bases, with 11 bases of the junction left unmatched. This CDR3 region has 18 residues. Germline V CDR1 and CDR2: SGHTA, FQGNSA. The CDR3: CASSFLRTSGGATDTQYF. CDR3 DNA: TGTGCCAGCAGCTTCCTACGGACTAGCGGTGGGGCCACAGATACGCAGTATTTT.

The gene calls are TRBV20-1 and TRBJ2-1, with 10 bases matching TRBD2. Germline trimming cut 3 bases from V and 2 bases from J; bases unmatched to any gene: 16. This CDR3 has 19 residues. Germline V gene sequence: CDR1 DFQATT, CDR2 SNEGSKA (reference sequence). The chain's CDR3 is CSASEATSGLRSAYNEQFF. As DNA, the CDR3 is TGCAGTGCTAGTGAGGCGACTAGCGGGCTTAGGTCGGCCTACAATGAGCAGTTCTTC.

The V and J genes are TRBV9 and TRBJ1-1; a weak D match, TRBD1 (5 bases). Germline CDR1 and CDR2: SGDLS and YYNGEE. The CDR3 contains 15 residues. V was clipped by 0 bases and J by 3 bases, with 12 bases between them. The CDR3, as DNA: TGTGCCAGCAGCGTAGACCCAGGGAGGGACACTGAAGCTTTCTTT. This codes for CASSVDPGRDTEAFF.

The chain is built from TRBV29-1 and TRBJ1-2; TRBD1 agrees at 9 bases. Losses at the gene ends were 3 bases for V and 1 base for J; bases not matched to a gene: 9. The V gene's germline CDR1 is SQVTM and CDR2 ANQGSEA. The CDR3 is made up of 16 amino acids. The CDR3 DNA is TGCAGCGTTGATGGTCCATCGACAGGGGGTAACTATGGCTACACCTTC. Encoded protein: CSVDGPSTGGNYGYTF.